Below, 28 T cell receptor beta chains from the same sample are listed, as sequenced in a study of blood T cells in healthy people across ages. The second PCR ran about 6 to 12 cycles with a sample-barcoded 5' primer and J-beta primers. TCRdb reprocessed the 5' RACE reads with MiXCR, giving one entry per CDR3 protein. The profile shows about 800,000 distinct CDR3 sequences, 55% to 70% of them singletons. Sequenced input: blood. The source is a man aged 25 to 40 in good health.

V usage is TRBV4-3 and J usage is TRBJ2-3, with D possibly called TRBD1 or TRBD2 (5 bases each). The CDR3 covers 15 residues. The V end was cut by 0 bases, the J end by 4 bases, with 11 bases between. Germline V lookup: CDR1 LGHNA, CDR2 YSLEER. The CDR3 DNA reads TGCGCCAGCAGCCAAGAGCGTATGGGGGCAGATACGCAGTATTTT. It yields the protein CASSQERMGADTQYF.

The CDR3 loop reads CASSQDLYSGNTIYF. The CDR3 DNA is TGTGCCAGCAGCCAAGATCTTTACTCTGGAAACACCATATATTTT. The J gene is TRBJ1-3, the V gene TRBV3-1; no reliable D call. The V end was cut by 0 bases, the J end by 0 bases, with 6 bases between. The length of the CDR3 is 15 residues. Germline V gene data show CDR1 as LGHDT and CDR2 as YNNKEL (reference sequence).

The V and J genes are TRBV7-9 and TRBJ1-1; D gene ambiguous. The ends were cut back, 5 bases at V and 1 base at J, with 11 bases in the middle. The CDR3 totals 14 residues. Germline CDR1 is SEHNR and CDR2 is FQNEAQ (reference sequence). CDR3 nucleotides: TGTGCCAGCAGCGTGACACAGACGAACACTGAAGCTTTCTTT. Translating gives CASSVTQTNTEAFF.

The genes are TRBV20-1 and TRBJ2-7, with 7 positions matching TRBD2. After removal of 4 bases from V and 0 bases from J, the junction contained 9 bases not matched to a gene. The CDR3 is 15 residues long. Germline V gene sequence: CDR1 DFQATT, CDR2 SNEGSKA (reference sequence). CDR3 sequence (DNA): TGCAGTGCTAACGATGCGGGACTATCCTCCTACGAGCAGTACTTC. The encoded protein is CSANDAGLSSYEQYF.

The rearrangement joins TRBV20-1 to TRBJ1-2; no definite D call. V lost 3 bases and J 8 bases, leaving 16 bases between the germline ends. Germline CDR1 is DFQATT and CDR2 is SNEGSKA (reference sequence). This CDR3 is built from 13 residues. DNA of the CDR3: TGCAGTGCTAGTGGGTTTCGCCAAATGGGCTACACCTTC. This sequence encodes CSASGFRQMGYTF.

The genes are TRBV10-3 and TRBJ1-1, with 7 bases matching TRBD1. The V and J ends lost 6 bases and 0 bases, in that order; junction bases with no gene match: 10. The CDR3 sequence is 16 residues long. In germline, CDR1 is ENHRY, CDR2 SYGVKD. The chain's CDR3 is CAIRFGDREMNTEAFF. The DNA of the CDR3 is TGTGCCATCAGATTCGGCGACAGGGAAATGAACACTGAAGCTTTCTTT.

The chain has TRBV20-1 and TRBJ2-3, with TRBD1 matching 7 bases. Germline assignment: CDR1 DFQATT and CDR2 SNEGSKA (reference sequence). The CDR3 is 11 amino acids. The J segment lost 11 bases and the V segment lost 5 bases, leaving 7 bases of the junction unmatched. The CDR3 is CSAPQGLVQYF. DNA for the CDR3: TGCAGTGCTCCACAGGGGCTCGTGCAGTATTTT.

This CDR3 reads CALQGRGNTEAFF. CDR3 DNA sequence: TGTGCCTTACAAGGACGGGGGAACACTGAAGCTTTCTTT. This chain uses TRBV28 with TRBJ1-1; D is unresolved. V lost 11 bases and J 1 base, leaving 14 bases between the germline ends. CDR1 and CDR2 from the germline V gene are MDHEN and SYDVKM. The CDR3 sequence is 13 residues long.

This clonotype occurred a few times. V and J are TRBV9 and TRBJ2-3, with D uncertain. CDR1 and CDR2 (germline): SGDLS, YYNGEE. This CDR3 is built from 13 residues. V was pared by 0 bases and J by 2 bases, with 4 bases between. The CDR3: CASSVGATDTQYF. CDR3 bases: TGTGCCAGCAGCGTAGGTGCCACAGATACGCAGTATTTT. Together with reference TRBV9 and TRBJ2-3, the CDR3 gives the full variable domain: DSGVTQTPKHLITATGQRVTLRCSPRSGDLSVYWYQQSLDQGLQFLIQYYNGEERAKGNILERFSAQQFPDLHSELNLSSLELGDSALYFCASSVGATDTQYFGPGTRLTVL.

CDR3 loop: CSVEFSNYGYTF. CDR3 DNA: TGCAGCGTTGAGTTTAGTAACTATGGCTACACCTTC. V is TRBV29-1 and J is TRBJ1-2; D call uncertain. CDR3 length: 12 amino acids. Trimming removed 3 bases from V and 1 base from J, with 6 bases in between. Germline-derived CDR1 and CDR2 are SQVTM and ANQGSEA.

The gene calls are TRBV29-1 and TRBJ2-7; 9 nucleotides align to TRBD1. The germline gives CDR1 SQVTM, CDR2 ANQGSEA. J lost 6 bases, V lost 3 bases, and 6 bases had no gene match. CDR3 size: 13 residues. The CDR3 nucleotides are TGCAGCGTTGATGCGACAGGGGGGGGCGAGCAGTACTTC. Translated: CSVDATGGGEQYF.

This clonotype has only a few counts. The gene calls are TRBV13 and TRBJ2-5; D gene unclear. The CDR3 covers 12 residues. Germline V gene data show CDR1 as PRHDT and CDR2 as FYEKMQ (reference sequence). Trimming took off 2 bases at V and 5 bases at J, with 6 bases between the two ends. The CDR3 loop is CASSLNWETQYF. The CDR3 DNA sequence: TGTGCCAGCAGCTTAAATTGGGAGACCCAGTACTTC.

The rearrangement uses TRBV3-1 and TRBJ2-3, with TRBD2 identical over 13 bases. The trim removed 4 bases at V and 8 bases at J, leaving 9 bases unmatched. Germline-derived CDR1 and CDR2 are LGHDT and YNNKEL (reference sequence). The CDR3 has 16 residues. As DNA, the CDR3 is TGTGCCAGCAGCCGGTTTACTAGCGGGGGGGCCGGTACGCAGTATTTT. Encoded protein: CASSRFTSGGAGTQYF.

The chain has TRBV7-9 and TRBJ2-1; 7 positions agree with TRBD1. This CDR3 has 20 amino acids. CDR1 is SEHNR, CDR2 FQNEAQ, per germline (reference sequence). V was pared by 1 base and J by 4 bases, with 19 bases of the junction left unmatched. The CDR3 is CASSLGLIMLRGQRYNEQFF. Written as DNA, the CDR3 is TGTGCCAGCAGCTTAGGCCTTATTATGCTAAGGGGACAGAGGTACAATGAGCAGTTCTTC.

In DNA form, the CDR3 reads TGTGCCACCGGGGACGCCGGGACTAGCGGGGAGAATGAGCAGTTCTTC. The encoded protein is CATGDAGTSGENEQFF. The chain joins TRBV24-1 to TRBJ2-1; 13 nucleotides match TRBD2. V lost 9 bases, J lost 7 bases, and 11 bases stayed unmatched. The V gene's germline CDR1 is KGHDR and CDR2 SFDVKD. This CDR3 region has 16 residues.

J is TRBJ2-1 and V is TRBV10-3; 9 bases fit TRBD2. Germline-derived CDR1 and CDR2 are ENHRY and SYGVKD. V was clipped by 3 bases and J by 6 bases; unmatched bases: 3. The length of the CDR3 is 14 residues. CDR3 sequence (DNA): TGTGCCATCAGTGACGAGACTAGCGGCAATGAGCAGTTCTTC. Amino acid sequence: CAISDETSGNEQFF.

The chain employs TRBV3-1 and TRBJ2-3; possible D gene TRBD2, 7 bases. Trimming removed 2 bases from V and 6 bases from J, with 15 bases in between. This CDR3 contains 15 residues. Per germline, CDR1 LGHDT and CDR2 YNNKEL (reference sequence). CDR3 residues: CASSQPRGAGDTQYF. The CDR3 DNA is TGTGCCAGCAGCCAACCTCGGGGGGCAGGTGATACGCAGTATTTT.

V gene TRBV4-2 combines with J gene TRBJ2-4; weak D call: TRBD1 (8 bases). The DNA end favors TRBJ2-7, so the J call may be wrong. CDR1 and CDR2 (germline): LGHNA, YNFKEQ. The CDR3 has 14 amino acids. CDR3 coding DNA: TGTGCCAGCAGCCCTAACAGGGGGGGCTACGAGCAGTACTTC. Amino acids: CASSPNRGGYEQYF.

The chain employs TRBV20-1 and TRBJ1-5; D gene uncertain. Germline CDR1 DFQATT, CDR2 SNEGSKA (reference sequence). V was clipped by 4 bases and J by 7 bases, with 11 bases between them. The CDR3 totals 12 residues. The CDR3 DNA is TGCAGTGCTAATGACGGAATCCAGCCCCAGCATTTT. Its protein product is CSANDGIQPQHF.

The V gene is TRBV7-2, the J gene TRBJ2-3; possible D gene TRBD1, 6 bases. The germline gives CDR1 SGHTA, CDR2 FQGNSA. The CDR3 consists of 13 residues. Trimming cost V 5 bases and J 5 bases, with 11 bases left between them. CDR3 nucleotide sequence: TGTGCCAGCAGCCCAGGGGTTGGAGATACGCAGTATTTT. Its protein product is CASSPGVGDTQYF.

The V gene is TRBV28, the J gene TRBJ2-7; 10 bases fit TRBD2. Germline V CDR1 and CDR2: MDHEN, SYDVKM. Trimming cost V 3 bases and J 10 bases; bases outside gene matches: 12. This CDR3 comprises 15 residues. The CDR3 DNA follows: TGTGCCAGCAGTTTTGAGTCTAGCGGGAGAGAGATCCAGTACTTC. Protein product: CASSFESSGREIQYF.

The V call is TRBV5-1, the J call TRBJ2-1, with D possibly matching TRBD2 (6 bases). The CDR3 runs to 15 residues. V lost 4 bases to trimming and J lost 8 bases, with 19 bases between them. Looked up from germline, CDR1 is SGHRS and CDR2 is YFSETQ. This CDR3 reads CASSGRETRSDEQFF. The CDR3 DNA reads as TGCGCCAGCAGCGGACGGGAGACCCGTAGCGATGAGCAGTTCTTC.

The chain employs TRBV6-5 and TRBJ1-4; D gene uncertain. CDR1 MNHEY and CDR2 SVGAGI come from the germline V gene. The germline V and J ends were trimmed by 0 bases and 4 bases, with 9 bases remaining between them. The CDR3 runs to 15 residues. In DNA form, the CDR3 reads TGTGCCAGCAGTTACTCGTACGGGGATAATGAAAAACTGTTTTTT. It yields the protein CASSYSYGDNEKLFF.

The J gene is TRBJ2-7, the V gene TRBV28, with 7 bases matching TRBD1. J lost 4 bases, V lost 3 bases, and 3 bases had no gene match. CDR1 is MDHEN, CDR2 SYDVKM, per germline. The CDR3 extends over 13 amino acids. DNA for the CDR3: TGTGCCAGCAGTTTGGGACAGAGATACGAGCAGTACTTC. This translates into CASSLGQRYEQYF. The whole variable domain, remainder taken from reference TRBV28 and TRBJ2-7, is DVKVTQSSRYLVKRTGEKVFLECVQDMDHENMFWYRQDPGLGLRLIYFSYDVKMKEKGDIPEGYSVSREKKERFSLILESASTNQTSMYLCASSLGQRYEQYFGPGTRLTVT.

This clonotype was detected only a few times. The chain combines TRBV5-1 with TRBJ2-1, with 9 nucleotides matching TRBD1. The CDR3 runs 15 residues. V was clipped by 4 bases and J by 6 bases; unmatched bases: 8. Germline CDR1 reads SGHRS; CDR2 reads YFSETQ. The CDR3 bases are TGCGCCAGCAGCCCCGGGGACAGGGACTCCAATGAGCAGTTCTTC. Its translation is CASSPGDRDSNEQFF.

This clonotype appeared once. This chain connects TRBV29-1 to TRBJ1-1, with D possibly being TRBD1 (5 bases). The CDR3 consists of 13 residues. Germline-derived CDR1 and CDR2 are SQVTM and ANQGSEA. Trimming cost V 6 bases and J 0 bases, with 11 bases left between them. In DNA form, the CDR3 reads TGCAGCGTGGAGACAGAGATGAACACTGAAGCTTTCTTT. Protein: CSVETEMNTEAFF. Full variable domain (missing parts from reference TRBV29-1 and TRBJ1-1): SAVISQKPSRDICQRGTSLTIQCQVDSQVTMMFWYRQQPGQSLTLIATANQGSEATYESGFVIDKFPISRPNLTFSTLTVSNMSPEDSSIYLCSVETEMNTEAFFGQGTRLTVV.

This clonotype was detected only a few times. The chain has TRBV6-5 and TRBJ2-1; weak D call: TRBD2 (6 bases). V lost 0 bases to trimming and J lost 5 bases, with 14 bases between them. The CDR3 loop spans 16 amino acids. Germline lookup yields CDR1 MNHEY and CDR2 SVGAGI. The CDR3 region has the DNA TGTGCCAGCAGTTACTCTGGCCCTAGCGTTAACAATGAGCAGTTCTTC. Protein sequence: CASSYSGPSVNNEQFF.

The J gene is TRBJ2-1, the V gene TRBV7-9, with 7 bases identical to TRBD2. Germline CDR1 reads SEHNR; CDR2 reads FQNEAQ (reference sequence). The CDR3 extends over 18 amino acids. J was trimmed by 7 bases and V by 3 bases; bases with no gene match: 18. The CDR3 here is CASSFQSLLGGSMNEQFF. In DNA form, the CDR3 reads TGTGCCAGCAGCTTTCAGTCGCTGTTAGGCGGGAGTATGAATGAGCAGTTCTTC.